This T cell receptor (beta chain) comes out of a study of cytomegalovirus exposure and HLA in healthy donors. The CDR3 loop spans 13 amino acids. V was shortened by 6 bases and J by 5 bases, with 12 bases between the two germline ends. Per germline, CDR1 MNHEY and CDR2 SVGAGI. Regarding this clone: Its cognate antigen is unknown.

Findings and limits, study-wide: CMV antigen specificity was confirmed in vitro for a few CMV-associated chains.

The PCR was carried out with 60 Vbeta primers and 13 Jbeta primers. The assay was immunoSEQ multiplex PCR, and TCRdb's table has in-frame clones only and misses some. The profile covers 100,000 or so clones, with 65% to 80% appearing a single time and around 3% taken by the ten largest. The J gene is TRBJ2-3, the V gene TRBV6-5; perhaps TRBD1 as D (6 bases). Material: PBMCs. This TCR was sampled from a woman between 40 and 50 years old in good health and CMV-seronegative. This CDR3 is CASSNRVVDTQYF. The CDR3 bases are TGTGCCAGCAGCAACAGGGTGGTAGATACGCAGTATTTT.